This record covers a single TCR beta chain. What it binds is not known. The CDR3 extends over 14 amino acids. Germline CDR1 GTSNPN, CDR2 SVGIG (reference sequence). The authors made the TRB cDNA libraries by 5' RACE using UMI labels. TCRdb re-called the 5' RACE reads, yielding one record per CDR3 amino acid sequence without DNA. Found here are under 150,000 distinct CDR3 sequences; the top ten clones hold 0.25% to 0.3%. The entry originates in a study of CXCR3-negative and CXCR3-positive naive CD8 T cells. Overall study findings and caveats: When CXCR3-positive naive cells were set against CXCR3-negative naive cells, the former had more hydrophobic TRB CDR3s.

V is TRBV30 and J is TRBJ2-2; TCRdb's assignment of TRBD2 cannot be checked, as there is no DNA. Sequencing input: naive CXCR3+ CD8+ T cells from blood. Described subset: CD45RO-CCR7+CD27+CD95- naive CD8+ T cells expressing CXCR3 (TNR3+). The clonotype originates from a human donor in good health. Some clones in this sample may be carry-over from other donors' samples. The CDR3 here is CTWSAAGGTGELFF.